This record concerns one TCR beta chain sequence. The sample originates from a study of blood T cell repertoires in COVID-19. About the research overall: The United States, Italy and Spain were the sources of the acute and convalescent COVID-19 samples. PBMCs, B-cell-depleted T cells, or T cells were the source of the cDNA or gDNA that made up the material.

Study processing details: Counts of nucleated cells, estimated from reference gene primer amplification, were obtained. Measured with immunoSEQ multiplex PCR; TCRdb has only the in-frame clones, and not every one. Clone size and V and J calls were adopted from that table, with D and trimming inferred from the DNA. The sample carries approximately 250,000 clones, approximately 84% recorded once. Sequenced material: peripheral blood. The sequence was collected from a man aged 50 or older with acute or convalescent COVID-19.

The CDR3: CSASLRLAENIQYF. The CDR3 DNA follows: TGCAGTGCTAGTTTACGACTAGCGGAGAACATTCAGTACTTC. The chain employs TRBV20-1 and TRBJ2-4; 9 bases are a match to TRBD2. This CDR3 has 14 residues. CDR1 and CDR2 from the germline V gene are DFQATT and SNEGSKA (reference sequence). The ends lost 3 bases at V and 7 bases at J; junction bases unmatched: 7.